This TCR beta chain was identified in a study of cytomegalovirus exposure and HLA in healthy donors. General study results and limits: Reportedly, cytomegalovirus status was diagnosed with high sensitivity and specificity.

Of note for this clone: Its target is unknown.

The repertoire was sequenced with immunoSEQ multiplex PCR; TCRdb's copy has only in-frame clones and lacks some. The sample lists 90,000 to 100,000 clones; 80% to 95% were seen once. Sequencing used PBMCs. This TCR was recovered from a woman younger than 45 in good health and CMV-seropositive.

The CDR3 protein is CASSLGTSGRARGETQYF. CDR3 nucleotides: TGTGCCAGCAGCTTAGGGACTAGCGGGAGGGCCAGAGGAGAGACCCAGTACTTC. The chain uses TRBV7-9 and TRBJ2-5, with 15 bases lining up with TRBD2. This CDR3 is 18 amino acids long. The germline V gene has CDR1 SEHNR and CDR2 FQNEAQ (reference sequence). V trimming: 1 base; J trimming: 4 bases; junction bases outside the gene matches: 7.